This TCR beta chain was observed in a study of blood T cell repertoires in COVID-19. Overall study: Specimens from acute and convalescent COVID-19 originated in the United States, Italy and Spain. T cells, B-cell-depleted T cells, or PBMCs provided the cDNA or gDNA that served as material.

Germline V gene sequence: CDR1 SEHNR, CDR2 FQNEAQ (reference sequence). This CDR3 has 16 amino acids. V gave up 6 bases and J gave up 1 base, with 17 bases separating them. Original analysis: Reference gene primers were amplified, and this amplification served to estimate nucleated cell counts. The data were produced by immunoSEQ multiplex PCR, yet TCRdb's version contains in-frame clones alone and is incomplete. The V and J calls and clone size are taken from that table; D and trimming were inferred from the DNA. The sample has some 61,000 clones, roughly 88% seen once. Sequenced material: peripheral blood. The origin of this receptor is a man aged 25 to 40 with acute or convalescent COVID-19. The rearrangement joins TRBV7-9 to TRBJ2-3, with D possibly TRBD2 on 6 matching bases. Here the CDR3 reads CASSSAWGDGTDTQYF. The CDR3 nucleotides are TGTGCCAGCAGTTCCGCCTGGGGGGACGGCACAGATACGCAGTATTTT.